This TCR beta chain was documented in a study of T cell clonotyping in hematopoietic cell transplantation. Study details: Cytoreduction preceded collection of pretransplant recipient samples.

Time point meaning: recipient sample about 28 days before transplant, after cytoreduction. Overall study results and limits: Pathologically expanded recipient clonotypes increased progressively from day 30 to day 180 as diversity fell. Few recipient clonotypes overlapped donors; over 95% were de novo at given depth.

On this clone itself: The antigen remains undetermined.

The V gene's germline CDR1 is SEHNR and CDR2 FQNEAQ (reference sequence). V was trimmed by 0 bases and J by 0 bases, leaving 6 bases between them. CDR3 length: 15 amino acids. Profiling relied on immunoSEQ multiplex PCR, and the TCRdb table lists in-frame clones only, not all of them. The sample has roughly 34,000 clones; roughly 94% are singletons. This specimen was peripheral blood mononuclear cells, taken before stem cell transplant. The rearrangement joins TRBV7-9 to TRBJ2-1; TRBD2 is a possible D gene (6 bases). The origin of this receptor is a man aged 40-50 years with chronic myeloid leukemia. Some clones in this sample may be carry-over from other donors' samples. The CDR3 DNA sequence: TGTGCCAGCAGCTTAGCCGGGAGCTCCTACAATGAGCAGTTCTTC. Translated, it gives CASSLAGSSYNEQFF.